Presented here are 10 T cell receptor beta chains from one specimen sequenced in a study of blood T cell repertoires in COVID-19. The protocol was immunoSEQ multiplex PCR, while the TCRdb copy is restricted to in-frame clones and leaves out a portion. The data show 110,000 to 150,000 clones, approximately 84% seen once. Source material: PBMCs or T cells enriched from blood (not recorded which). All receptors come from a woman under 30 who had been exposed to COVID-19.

The CDR3 sequence is CASSETLEANYGYTF. The CDR3 DNA sequence: TGTGCCAGCAGTGAAACGCTGGAGGCTAACTATGGCTACACCTTC. The rearrangement joins TRBV6-1 to TRBJ1-2; no reliable D call. Germline V gene sequence: CDR1 MNHNS, CDR2 SASEGT. There are 15 residues in the CDR3. Trimming left V 2 bases short and J 0 bases short, with 10 bases between.

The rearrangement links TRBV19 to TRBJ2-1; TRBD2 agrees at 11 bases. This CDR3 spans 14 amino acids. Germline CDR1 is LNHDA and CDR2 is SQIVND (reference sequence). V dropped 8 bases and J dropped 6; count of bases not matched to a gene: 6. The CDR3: CASHRSGRANEQFF. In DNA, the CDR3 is TGTGCCAGTCACCGTAGCGGGAGGGCCAATGAGCAGTTCTTC.

The CDR3 DNA is TGTGCCAGCAGTTATCGACACACCGGAGGAGCCACCATATATTTT. This codes for CASSYRHTGGATIYF. The chain uses TRBV6-2 or TRBV6-3 and TRBJ1-3; no clear D gene. The CDR3 is 15 amino acids. CDR1 is MNHEY and CDR2 is SVGEGT in the germline V gene. Trimming pared 3 bases from V and 9 bases from J, leaving 18 bases between.

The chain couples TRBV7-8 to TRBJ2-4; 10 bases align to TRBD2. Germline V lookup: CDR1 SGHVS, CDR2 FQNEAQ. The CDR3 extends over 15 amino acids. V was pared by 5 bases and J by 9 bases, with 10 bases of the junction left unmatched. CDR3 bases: TGTGCCAGCAGCCCAGGAGGCCAGCGGGAGGGCATTCAGTACTTC. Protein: CASSPGGQREGIQYF. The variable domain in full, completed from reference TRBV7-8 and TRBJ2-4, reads GAGVSQSPRYKVAKRGQDVALRCDPISGHVSLFWYQQALGQGPEFLTYFQNEAQLDKSGLPSDRFFAERPEGSVSTLKIQRTQQEDSAVYLCASSPGGQREGIQYFGAGTRLSVL.

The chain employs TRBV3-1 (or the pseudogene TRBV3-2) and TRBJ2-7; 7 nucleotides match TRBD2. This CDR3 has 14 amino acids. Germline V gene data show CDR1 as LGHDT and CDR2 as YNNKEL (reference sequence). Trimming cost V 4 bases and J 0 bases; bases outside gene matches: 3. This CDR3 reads CASSPRDYSYEQYF. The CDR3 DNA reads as TGTGCCAGCAGCCCCCGGGACTACTCCTACGAGCAGTACTTC.

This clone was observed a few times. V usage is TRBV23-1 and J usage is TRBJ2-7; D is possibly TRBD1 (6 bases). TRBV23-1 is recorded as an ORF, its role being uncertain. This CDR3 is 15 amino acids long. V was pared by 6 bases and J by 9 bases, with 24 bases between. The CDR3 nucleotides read TGCGCCAGCAGCCGCGAGACAGGCGCGCCTCTCTGGCAGTACTTC. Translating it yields CASSRETGAPLWQYF.

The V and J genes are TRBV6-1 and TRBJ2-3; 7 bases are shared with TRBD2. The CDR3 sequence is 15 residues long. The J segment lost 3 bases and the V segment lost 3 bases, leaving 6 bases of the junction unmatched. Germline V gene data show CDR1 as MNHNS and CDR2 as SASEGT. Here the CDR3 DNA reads TGTGCCAGCAGTGATTGGCGGGAGCGTACAGATACGCAGTATTTT. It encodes CASSDWRERTDTQYF.

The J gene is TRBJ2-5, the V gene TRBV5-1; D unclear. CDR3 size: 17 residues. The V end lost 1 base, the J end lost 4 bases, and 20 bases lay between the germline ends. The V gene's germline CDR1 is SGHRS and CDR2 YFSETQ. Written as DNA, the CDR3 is TGCGCCAGCAGCTTGTTCCGCCGGTTCTTTGGCGGAGAGACCCAGTACTTC. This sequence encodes CASSLFRRFFGGETQYF.

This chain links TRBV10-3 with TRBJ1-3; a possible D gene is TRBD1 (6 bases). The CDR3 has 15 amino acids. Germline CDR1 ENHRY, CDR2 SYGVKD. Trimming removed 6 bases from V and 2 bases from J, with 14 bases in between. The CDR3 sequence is CAIRDPGAAGNTIYF. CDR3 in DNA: TGTGCCATCAGGGACCCAGGGGCGGCTGGAAACACCATATATTTT.

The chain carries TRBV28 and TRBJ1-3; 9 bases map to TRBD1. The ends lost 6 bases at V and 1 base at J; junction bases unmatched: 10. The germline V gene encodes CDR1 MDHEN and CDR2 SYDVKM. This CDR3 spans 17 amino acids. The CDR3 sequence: CASRHMTGGRSGNTIYF. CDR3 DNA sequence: TGTGCCAGCAGGCATATGACAGGGGGTAGGTCTGGAAACACCATATATTTT.